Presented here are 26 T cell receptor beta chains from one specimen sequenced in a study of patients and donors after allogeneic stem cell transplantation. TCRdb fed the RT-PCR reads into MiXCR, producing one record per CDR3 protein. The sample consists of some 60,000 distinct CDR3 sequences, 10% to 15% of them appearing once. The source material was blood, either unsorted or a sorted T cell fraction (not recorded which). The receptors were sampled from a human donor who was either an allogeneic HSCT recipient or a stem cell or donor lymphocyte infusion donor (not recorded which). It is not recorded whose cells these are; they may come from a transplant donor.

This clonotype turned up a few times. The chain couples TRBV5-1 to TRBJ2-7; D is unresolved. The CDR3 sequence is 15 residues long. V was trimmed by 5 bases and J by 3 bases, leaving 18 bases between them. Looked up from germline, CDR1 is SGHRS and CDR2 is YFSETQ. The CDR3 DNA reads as TGCGCCAGCAGTCCCGCGGCCGTGACCAGCTACGAGCAGTACTTC. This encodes CASSPAAVTSYEQYF.

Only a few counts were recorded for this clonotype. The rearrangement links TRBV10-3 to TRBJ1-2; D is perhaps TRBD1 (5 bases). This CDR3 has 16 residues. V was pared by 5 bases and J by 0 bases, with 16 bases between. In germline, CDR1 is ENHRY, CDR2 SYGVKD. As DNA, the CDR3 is TGTGCCATCAGTAAAACCGGGGCAGTCACTAACTATGGCTACACCTTC. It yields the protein CAISKTGAVTNYGYTF.

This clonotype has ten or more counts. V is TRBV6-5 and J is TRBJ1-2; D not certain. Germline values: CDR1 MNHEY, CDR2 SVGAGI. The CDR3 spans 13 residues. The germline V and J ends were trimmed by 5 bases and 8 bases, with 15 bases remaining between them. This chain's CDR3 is CASSHEPLVGYTF. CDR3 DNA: TGTGCCAGCAGTCACGAACCACTGGTGGGCTACACCTTC.

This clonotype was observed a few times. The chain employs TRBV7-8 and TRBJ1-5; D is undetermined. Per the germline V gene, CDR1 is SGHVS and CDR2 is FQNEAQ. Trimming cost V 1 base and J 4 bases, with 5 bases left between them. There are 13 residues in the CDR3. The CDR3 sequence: CASSLVMNQPQHF. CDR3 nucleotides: TGTGCCAGCAGCTTAGTAATGAATCAGCCCCAGCATTTT. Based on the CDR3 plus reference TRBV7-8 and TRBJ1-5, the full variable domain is GAGVSQSPRYKVAKRGQDVALRCDPISGHVSLFWYQQALGQGPEFLTYFQNEAQLDKSGLPSDRFFAERPEGSVSTLKIQRTQQEDSAVYLCASSLVMNQPQHFGDGTRLSIL.

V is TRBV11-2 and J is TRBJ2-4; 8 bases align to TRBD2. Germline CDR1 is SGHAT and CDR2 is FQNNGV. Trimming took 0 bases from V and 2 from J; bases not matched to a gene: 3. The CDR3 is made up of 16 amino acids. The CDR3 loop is CASSLDGGVTKNIQYF. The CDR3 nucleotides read TGTGCCAGCAGCTTAGACGGGGGGGTCACCAAAAACATTCAGTACTTC.

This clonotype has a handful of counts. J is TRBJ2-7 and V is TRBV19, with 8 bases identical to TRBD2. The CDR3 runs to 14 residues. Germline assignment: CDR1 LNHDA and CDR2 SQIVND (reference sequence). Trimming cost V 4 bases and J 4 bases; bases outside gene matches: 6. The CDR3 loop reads CASSKREPSYEQYF. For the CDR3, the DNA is TGTGCCAGTAGTAAGCGGGAGCCCTCTTACGAGCAGTACTTC.

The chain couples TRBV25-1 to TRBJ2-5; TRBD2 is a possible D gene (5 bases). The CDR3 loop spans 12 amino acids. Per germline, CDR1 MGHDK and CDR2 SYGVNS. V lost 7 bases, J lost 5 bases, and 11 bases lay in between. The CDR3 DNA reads TGTGCCAGCACCGGGAATCGTGAGACCCAGTACTTC. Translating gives CASTGNRETQYF. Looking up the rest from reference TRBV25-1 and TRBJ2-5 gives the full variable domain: EADIYQTPRYLVIGTGKKITLECSQTMGHDKMYWYQQDPGMELHLIHYSYGVNSTEKGDLSSESTVSRIRTEHFPLTLESARPSHTSQYLCASTGNRETQYFGPGTRLLVL.

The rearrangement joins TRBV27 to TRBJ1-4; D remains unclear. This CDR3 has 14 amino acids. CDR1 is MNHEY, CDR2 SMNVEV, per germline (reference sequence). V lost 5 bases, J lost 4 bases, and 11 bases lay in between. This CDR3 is CASSPRTYNEKLFF. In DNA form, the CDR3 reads TGTGCCAGCAGTCCCCGGACCTATAATGAAAAACTGTTTTTT.

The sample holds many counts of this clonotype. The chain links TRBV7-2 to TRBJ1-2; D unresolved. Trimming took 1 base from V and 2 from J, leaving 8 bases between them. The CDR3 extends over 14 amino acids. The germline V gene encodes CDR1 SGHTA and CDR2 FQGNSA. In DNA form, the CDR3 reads TGTGCCAGCAGCTTAGGCCACCCGAACTATGGCTACACCTTC. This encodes CASSLGHPNYGYTF.

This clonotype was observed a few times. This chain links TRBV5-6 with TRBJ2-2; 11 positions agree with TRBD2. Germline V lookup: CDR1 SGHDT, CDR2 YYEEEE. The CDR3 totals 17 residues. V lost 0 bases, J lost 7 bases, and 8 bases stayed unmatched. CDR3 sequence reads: CASSLGLAGPQVGELFF. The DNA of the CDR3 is TGTGCCAGCAGCTTGGGACTAGCGGGACCCCAGGTCGGGGAGCTGTTTTTT.

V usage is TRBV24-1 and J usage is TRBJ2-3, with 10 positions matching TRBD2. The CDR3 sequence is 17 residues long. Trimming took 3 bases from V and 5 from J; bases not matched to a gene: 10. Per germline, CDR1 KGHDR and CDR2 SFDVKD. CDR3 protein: CATSDPQAGGQEDTQYF. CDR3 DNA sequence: TGTGCCACCAGTGATCCCCAAGCGGGAGGGCAAGAAGATACGCAGTATTTT.

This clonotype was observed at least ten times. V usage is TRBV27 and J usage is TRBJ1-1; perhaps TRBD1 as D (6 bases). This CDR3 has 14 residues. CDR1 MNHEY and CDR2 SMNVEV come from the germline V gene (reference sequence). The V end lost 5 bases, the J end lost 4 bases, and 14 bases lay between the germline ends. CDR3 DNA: TGTGCCAGCAGTATACAGGGAGGGGTCACTGAAGCTTTCTTT. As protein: CASSIQGGVTEAFF.

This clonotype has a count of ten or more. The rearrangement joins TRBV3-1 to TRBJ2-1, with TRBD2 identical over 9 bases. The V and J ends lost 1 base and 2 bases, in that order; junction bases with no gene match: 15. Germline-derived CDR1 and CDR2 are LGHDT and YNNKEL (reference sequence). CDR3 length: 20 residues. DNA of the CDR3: TGTGCCAGCAGCCAAGCGACTAGCGGAGAACTCAGCGGCCCCTACAATGAGCAGTTCTTC. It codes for CASSQATSGELSGPYNEQFF.

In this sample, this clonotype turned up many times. Here the CDR3 DNA reads TGTGCCAGCAGCTCTGCGACAGTTATGGGTGGGAGCAATCAGCCCCAGCATTTT. As protein: CASSSATVMGGSNQPQHF. The rearrangement uses TRBV7-8 and TRBJ1-5; perhaps TRBD1 as D (5 bases). CDR1 is SGHVS, CDR2 FQNEAQ, per germline. The V gene lost 4 bases and the J gene lost 1 base, with 20 bases spanning the gap. The CDR3 runs 18 residues.

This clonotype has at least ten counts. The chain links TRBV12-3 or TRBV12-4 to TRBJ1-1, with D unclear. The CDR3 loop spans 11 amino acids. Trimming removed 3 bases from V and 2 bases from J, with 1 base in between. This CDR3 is CASSFNTEAFF. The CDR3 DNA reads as TGTGCCAGCAGTTTTAACACTGAAGCTTTCTTT.

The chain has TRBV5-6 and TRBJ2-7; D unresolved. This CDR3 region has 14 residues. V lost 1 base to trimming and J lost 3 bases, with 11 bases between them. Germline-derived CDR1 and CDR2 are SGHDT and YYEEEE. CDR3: CASSLILWDYEQYF. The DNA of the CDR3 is TGTGCCAGCAGCTTGATTCTATGGGACTACGAGCAGTACTTC.

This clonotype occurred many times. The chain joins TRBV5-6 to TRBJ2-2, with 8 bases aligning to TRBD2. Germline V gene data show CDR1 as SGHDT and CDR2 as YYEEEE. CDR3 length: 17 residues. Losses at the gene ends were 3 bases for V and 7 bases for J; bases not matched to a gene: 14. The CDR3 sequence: CASSYISGGAGIGELFF. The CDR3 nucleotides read TGTGCCAGCAGCTACATCAGCGGGGGAGCCGGTATCGGGGAGCTGTTTTTT.

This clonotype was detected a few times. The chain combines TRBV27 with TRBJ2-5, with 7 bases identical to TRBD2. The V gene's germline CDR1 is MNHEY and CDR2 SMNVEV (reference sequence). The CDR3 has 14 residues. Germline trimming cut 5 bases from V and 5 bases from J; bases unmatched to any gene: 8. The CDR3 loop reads CASSLSGIGETQYF. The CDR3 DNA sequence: TGTGCCAGCAGTCTAAGCGGGATAGGGGAGACCCAGTACTTC.

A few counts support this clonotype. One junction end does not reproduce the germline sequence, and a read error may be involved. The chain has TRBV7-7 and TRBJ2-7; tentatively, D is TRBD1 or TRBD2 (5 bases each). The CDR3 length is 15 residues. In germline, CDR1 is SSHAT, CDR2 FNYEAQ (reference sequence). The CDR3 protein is CASSLGSGTGYEQYF. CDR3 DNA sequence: TGTGCTAGCAGCTTAGGTTCAGGGACGGGATACGAGCAGTACTTC.

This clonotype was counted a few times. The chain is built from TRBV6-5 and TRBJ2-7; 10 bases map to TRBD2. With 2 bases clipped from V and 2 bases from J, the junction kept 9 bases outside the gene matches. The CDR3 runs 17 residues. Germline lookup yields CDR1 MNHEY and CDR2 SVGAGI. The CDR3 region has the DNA TGTGCCAGCAGTTACGCTCTGGGAGCGGGAGGGCCCTACGAGCAGTACTTC. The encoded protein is CASSYALGAGGPYEQYF.

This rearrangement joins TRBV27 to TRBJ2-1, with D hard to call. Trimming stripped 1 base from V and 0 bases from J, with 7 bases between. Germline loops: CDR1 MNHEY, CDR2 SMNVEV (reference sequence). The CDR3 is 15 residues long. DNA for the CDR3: TGTGCCAGCAGTTTATTCCCAAGCTCCTACAATGAGCAGTTCTTC. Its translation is CASSLFPSSYNEQFF.

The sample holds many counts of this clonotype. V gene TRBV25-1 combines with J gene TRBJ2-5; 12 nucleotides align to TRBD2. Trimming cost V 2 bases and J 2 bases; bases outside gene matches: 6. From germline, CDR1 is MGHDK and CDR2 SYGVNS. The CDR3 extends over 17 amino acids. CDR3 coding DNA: TGTGCCAGCAGTGAAGGGACTAGCGGGTCTTGGCAAGAGACCCAGTACTTC. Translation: CASSEGTSGSWQETQYF. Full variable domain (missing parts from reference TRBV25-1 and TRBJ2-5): EADIYQTPRYLVIGTGKKITLECSQTMGHDKMYWYQQDPGMELHLIHYSYGVNSTEKGDLSSESTVSRIRTEHFPLTLESARPSHTSQYLCASSEGTSGSWQETQYFGPGTRLLVL.

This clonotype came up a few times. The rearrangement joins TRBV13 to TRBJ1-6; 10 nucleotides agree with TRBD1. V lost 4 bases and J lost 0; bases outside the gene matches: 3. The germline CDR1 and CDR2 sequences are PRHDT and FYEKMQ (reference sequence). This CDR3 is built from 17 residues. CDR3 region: CASSWTGGSSYNSPLHF. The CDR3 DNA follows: TGTGCCAGCAGCTGGACAGGGGGAAGCTCCTATAATTCACCCCTCCACTTT. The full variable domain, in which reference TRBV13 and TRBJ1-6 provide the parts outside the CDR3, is AAGVIQSPRHLIKEKRETATLKCYPIPRHDTVYWYQQGPGQDPQFLISFYEKMQSDKGSIPDRFSAQQFSDYHSELNMSSLELGDSALYFCASSWTGGSSYNSPLHFGNGTRLTVT.

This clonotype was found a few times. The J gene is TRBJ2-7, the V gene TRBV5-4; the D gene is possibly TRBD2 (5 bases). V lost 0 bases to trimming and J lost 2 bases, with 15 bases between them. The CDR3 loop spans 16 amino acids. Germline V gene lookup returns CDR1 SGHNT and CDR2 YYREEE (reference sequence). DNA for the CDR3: TGTGCCAGCAGCTTGGAGGTTTCGGGGATTGCCTACGAGCAGTACTTC. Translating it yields CASSLEVSGIAYEQYF.

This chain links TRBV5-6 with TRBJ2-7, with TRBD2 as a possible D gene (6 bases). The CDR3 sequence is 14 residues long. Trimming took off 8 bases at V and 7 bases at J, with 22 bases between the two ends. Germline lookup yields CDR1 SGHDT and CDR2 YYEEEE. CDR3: CASSSGTQLREQYF. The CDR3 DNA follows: TGTGCCAGTTCCTCCGGGACTCAGCTACGGGAGCAGTACTTC.

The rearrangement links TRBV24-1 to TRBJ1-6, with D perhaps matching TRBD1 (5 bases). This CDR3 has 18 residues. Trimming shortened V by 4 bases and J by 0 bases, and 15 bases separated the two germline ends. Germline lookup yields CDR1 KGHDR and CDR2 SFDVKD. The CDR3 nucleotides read TGTGCCACCAGTGAGCTGGGACGCCAGAGCTCCTATAATTCACCCCTCCACTTT. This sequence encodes CATSELGRQSSYNSPLHF.